This TCR beta chain was sequenced for a study of blood T cell repertoires in COVID-19. On the study more broadly: The United States, Italy and Spain were the sources of the acute and convalescent COVID-19 samples. In each case, the material was cDNA or gDNA derived from T cells, B-cell-depleted T cells, or PBMCs.

Per the germline V gene, CDR1 is MDHEN and CDR2 is SYDVKM. The CDR3 is made up of 14 amino acids. V was pared by 2 bases and J by 2 bases, with 9 bases between. Assay used: immunoSEQ multiplex PCR; TCRdb lists only in-frame clones, some missing. In the table there are over 75,000 clones, 65% to 85% of which are singletons. This TCR was recovered from a woman aged 80 or over with active or convalescent COVID-19. The chain links TRBV28 to TRBJ1-2; possible D gene TRBD1, 6 bases. The sample was peripheral blood. CDR3 sequence (DNA): TGTGCCAGCAGTTTACCAGGGGAGAACTATGGCTACACCTTC. Its protein is CASSLPGENYGYTF.